The present entry profiles one T cell receptor (beta chain) with its context. These data are taken from a study of PD-L1 blockade in urothelial cancer. Some clones are missing from TCRdb's copy, which holds only in-frame ones; the method was immunoSEQ multiplex PCR. The repertoire has approximately 100,000 clones, 91% of them found once; the top ten carry over 0.8%. Each patient contributed between 1 and 8 total time points of blood mononuclear cells, pretreatment and during treatment. This CDR3 is 14 amino acids long. CDR1 and CDR2 from the germline V gene are SGHRS and YFSETQ. Trimming took 0 bases from V and 1 from J, leaving 7 bases between them.

The source material was PBMCs, sampled around atezolizumab (anti-PD-L1) treatment. The receptor was derived from a woman aged 80 or over with urothelial cancer. The chain employs TRBV5-1 and TRBJ1-1; a possible D gene is TRBD1 (5 bases). CDR3 sequence reads: CASSLGQSNTEAFF. As DNA, the CDR3 is TGCGCCAGCAGCTTGGGACAGTCGAACACTGAAGCTTTCTTT.